The clone carrying this T cell receptor beta chain was seen a few times. In the original processing: By means of reference gene primer amplification, nucleated cell counts were estimated. Method: immunoSEQ multiplex PCR; TCRdb's copy keeps in-frame clones and lacks some. The DNA gave D and trimming, while V, J and clone size come from that table. There are over 55,000 clones in the sample; 60% to 85% occur only once, and around 32% lies in the top ten. This sample is part of a study of blood T cell repertoires in COVID-19. Trimming shortened V by 1 base and J by 4 bases, and 10 bases separated the two germline ends. Germline V lookup: CDR1 SEHNR, CDR2 FQNEAQ (reference sequence). The CDR3 totals 14 residues.

V and J are TRBV7-9 and TRBJ1-2; maybe TRBD1 (6 bases). This TCR was sampled from a human donor in a cohort sampled during active COVID-19. Input material: peripheral blood. CDR3 DNA sequence: TGTGCCAGCAGCTTAGGGCAGGGGAGCTATGGCTACACCTTC. It encodes CASSLGQGSYGYTF.